The 17 T cell receptor beta chains presented below share a single source sample, sequenced in a study of blood T cell repertoires in COVID-19. Repertoires were generated with immunoSEQ multiplex PCR, while TCRdb's copy carries only in-frame clones and drops some. The sample carries tens of thousands of clones, 88% recorded once. The specimen was peripheral blood. The receptors originated from an older woman with acute or convalescent COVID-19.

This rearrangement joins TRBV19 to TRBJ1-1, with D hard to call. Deletions cut 2 bases from V and 8 bases from J, with 12 bases between. Per the germline V gene, CDR1 is LNHDA and CDR2 is SQIVND (reference sequence). This CDR3 comprises 13 residues. The CDR3 loop is CASSIIDSREAFF. The CDR3 bases are TGTGCCAGTAGTATAATTGATTCCAGGGAAGCTTTCTTT.

The gene calls are TRBV18 and TRBJ1-2, with a weak D call TRBD1 (5 bases). Germline CDR1 KGHSH, CDR2 LQKENI. The CDR3 totals 14 residues. The V end was cut by 6 bases, the J end by 4 bases, with 15 bases between. This chain's CDR3 is CASSPGQGSYGYTF. Written as DNA, the CDR3 is TGTGCCAGCTCCCCAGGGCAGGGCTCCTATGGCTACACCTTC.

This chain joins TRBV18 and TRBJ2-1; perhaps TRBD1 as D (5 bases). Between the trimmed V and J ends, which lost 1 base and 10 bases, there was a span of 8 bases. The CDR3 has 12 amino acids. Germline V CDR1 and CDR2: KGHSH, LQKENI. This chain's CDR3 is CASSPRREEQFF. The CDR3 region has the DNA TGTGCCAGCTCACCACGCAGGGAAGAGCAGTTCTTC.

V and J are TRBV11-2 and TRBJ2-4; D gene uncertain. This CDR3 comprises 13 residues. V dropped 4 bases and J dropped 3 bases, with 7 bases sitting between them. Germline loops: CDR1 SGHAT, CDR2 FQNNGV. CDR3 region: CASSSTGKNIQYF. In DNA form, the CDR3 reads TGTGCCAGCAGCTCAACCGGCAAAAACATTCAGTACTTC.

The chain joins TRBV28 to TRBJ2-4; TRBD2 is a possible D gene (7 bases). V was cut by 5 bases and J by 8 bases, with 19 bases left in between. Germline V CDR1 and CDR2: MDHEN, SYDVKM. The CDR3 consists of 15 residues. CDR3 sequence (DNA): TGTGCCAGCAGTGTAGGGGGGAGGGCAGGTGACATTCAGTACTTC. Its protein is CASSVGGRAGDIQYF.

This chain uses TRBV2 with TRBJ1-5; D call uncertain. Between the trimmed V and J ends, which lost 2 bases and 0 bases, there was a span of 5 bases. This CDR3 spans 14 amino acids. Germline CDR1 and CDR2: SNHLY and FYNNEI. The CDR3 DNA reads as TGTGCCAGCAGTGAACAGAATAGCAATCAGCCCCAGCATTTT. Amino acid sequence: CASSEQNSNQPQHF.

This rearrangement joins TRBV6-5 to TRBJ1-3; a possible D gene is TRBD1 (5 bases). The CDR3 loop spans 15 amino acids. Germline-derived CDR1 and CDR2 are MNHEY and SVGAGI. V lost 2 bases, J lost 0 bases, and 8 bases lay in between. The CDR3 sequence is CASSYDRNSGNTIYF. The DNA for the CDR3 is TGTGCCAGCAGTTACGACAGAAACTCTGGAAACACCATATATTTT.

The CDR3 loop is CASSRLPEGAGELFF. For the CDR3, the DNA is TGTGCCAGCAGCCGGCTCCCCGAGGGGGCCGGGGAGCTGTTTTTT. This rearrangement joins TRBV9 to TRBJ2-2; possible D gene TRBD1, 6 bases. Germline CDR1 and CDR2: SGDLS and YYNGEE. V lost 4 bases and J 6 bases, leaving 16 bases between the germline ends. The CDR3 runs to 15 residues.

In its sample, this clone was seen once. Here the CDR3 DNA reads TGTGCCACCAGTGAGTCCAGGGGGCAAAATCAGCCCCAGCATTTT. Protein product: CATSESRGQNQPQHF. The chain employs TRBV24-1 and TRBJ1-5; the match to TRBD1 covers 8 bases. After removal of 4 bases from V and 4 bases from J, the junction contained 5 bases not matched to a gene. The CDR3 extends over 15 amino acids. Germline CDR1 reads KGHDR; CDR2 reads SFDVKD.

CDR3 nucleotides: TGTGCCAGCAGCGTAGCGGGGGGCACAGATACGCAGTATTTT. Protein product: CASSVAGGTDTQYF. This chain uses TRBV6-5 with TRBJ2-3, with TRBD2 identical over 9 bases. Germline V gene data show CDR1 as MNHEY and CDR2 as SVGAGI. This CDR3 is 14 amino acids long. Germline trimming cut 6 bases from V and 1 base from J; bases unmatched to any gene: 2.

The chain combines TRBV28 with TRBJ1-1, with D unclear. The germline CDR1 and CDR2 sequences are MDHEN and SYDVKM. The V end lost 6 bases, the J end lost 3 bases, and 2 bases lay between the germline ends. CDR3 length equals 10 residues. DNA for the CDR3: TGTGCCAGCAGCTACACTGAAGCTTTCTTT. Translating it yields CASSYTEAFF.

The rearrangement uses TRBV5-1 and TRBJ1-2; D call uncertain. The V gene's germline CDR1 is SGHRS and CDR2 YFSETQ. The germline V and J ends were trimmed by 6 bases and 0 bases, with 9 bases remaining between them. The CDR3 has 13 residues. This chain's CDR3 is CASTQEPNYGYTF. The CDR3 DNA sequence: TGCGCCAGCACCCAAGAGCCTAACTATGGCTACACCTTC.

This clone was recorded only once. The chain's CDR3 is CASSITGTGYVYGYTF. The CDR3 DNA is TGTGCCAGCAGTATCACCGGGACAGGGTATGTCTATGGCTACACCTTC. The chain has TRBV27 and TRBJ1-2, with 9 bases lining up with TRBD1. The junction had 11 bases not matched to a gene; V was cut back by 5 bases and J by 4 bases. The germline CDR1 and CDR2 sequences are MNHEY and SMNVEV (reference sequence). The CDR3 has 16 residues.

V is TRBV5-1 and J is TRBJ2-5; 7 bases are a match to TRBD1. Germline V gene lookup returns CDR1 SGHRS and CDR2 YFSETQ. The CDR3 is made up of 16 amino acids. V trimming: 3 bases; J trimming: 1 base; junction bases outside the gene matches: 9. CDR3 residues: CASSYIPGQSQETQYF. The CDR3 DNA sequence: TGCGCCAGCAGCTATATCCCGGGACAGAGCCAAGAGACCCAGTACTTC.

In this sample, this clone turned up a few times. The V and J genes are TRBV5-6 and TRBJ1-1; weak D call: TRBD1 (6 bases). V shed 4 bases and J shed 0 bases, with 10 bases lying between them. Germline CDR1 reads SGHDT; CDR2 reads YYEEEE. This CDR3 spans 14 amino acids. The CDR3 DNA follows: TGTGCCAGCAGCACGGGACAACTGAACACTGAAGCTTTCTTT. Its protein product is CASSTGQLNTEAFF.

The rearrangement joins TRBV12-3 or TRBV12-4 to TRBJ2-7; no clear D gene. The length of the CDR3 is 13 residues. With 3 bases removed from V and 3 bases from J, the gap between germline ends came to 9 bases. DNA of the CDR3: TGTGCCAGCAGTTTGGGCAGTTACTACGAGCAGTACTTC. It specifies CASSLGSYYEQYF.

This clone was found once. The chain links TRBV7-9 to TRBJ2-3; no definite D call. There are 12 residues in the CDR3. Germline V gene sequence: CDR1 SEHNR, CDR2 FQNEAQ (reference sequence). The germline V and J ends were trimmed by 3 bases and 3 bases, with 4 bases remaining between them. The CDR3 DNA is TGTGCCAGCAGCTTCCAGACAGATACGCAGTATTTT. This gives the protein CASSFQTDTQYF.